These 18 T cell receptor beta chains came from one sample sequenced in a study of T cell changes during pregnancy in multiple sclerosis. Generated by immunoSEQ multiplex PCR, the TCRdb table keeps only in-frame clones and is missing some. The sample comprises about 33,000 clones, approximately 92% of which are singletons, and approximately 1.1% rests with the top ten. The sample taken for sequencing was PBMCs (not recorded whether the cells were cultured). Receptors were obtained from a female donor with multiple sclerosis, enrolled in a pregnancy study.

The gene calls are TRBV27 and TRBJ2-7, with D maybe TRBD1 (5 bases). The V end was cut by 2 bases, the J end by 0 bases, with 14 bases between. Germline loops: CDR1 MNHEY, CDR2 SMNVEV (reference sequence). The CDR3 runs 16 residues. The CDR3 coding sequence is TGTGCCAGCAGTTTAGGCGGCCAAGGGGCCTCCTACGAGCAGTACTTC. Its protein product is CASSLGGQGASYEQYF.

The chain recombines TRBV5-1 with TRBJ2-7; D remains unclear. The V and J ends lost 2 bases and 2 bases respectively, with 11 bases between them. In germline, CDR1 is SGHRS, CDR2 YFSETQ. CDR3 size: 14 residues. The CDR3 reads CASSFPSSPYEQYF. DNA of the CDR3: TGCGCCAGCAGCTTTCCCAGCTCCCCCTACGAGCAGTACTTC.

About this clone: Other DNA sequences of this sample code for an identical CDR3. The J gene is TRBJ2-7, the V gene TRBV7-9, with no clear D. Trimming shortened V by 8 bases and J by 0 bases, and 5 bases separated the two germline ends. Germline loops: CDR1 SEHNR, CDR2 FQNEAQ (reference sequence). The CDR3 has 11 residues. The CDR3 is CASATSYEQYF. In DNA form, the CDR3 reads TGTGCCAGCGCAACCTCCTACGAGCAGTACTTC.

The chain carries TRBV28 and TRBJ1-1; D unresolved. Germline CDR1 and CDR2: MDHEN and SYDVKM. The CDR3 length is 13 residues. Deletions cut 5 bases from V and 0 bases from J, with 7 bases between. The CDR3: CASSPLMNTEAFF. Written as DNA, the CDR3 is TGTGCCAGCAGTCCCTTAATGAACACTGAAGCTTTCTTT.

This chain joins TRBV7-6 and TRBJ2-7; D might be TRBD2 (6 bases). The CDR3 is 15 amino acids. Trimming pared 2 bases from V and 2 bases from J, leaving 13 bases between. CDR1 and CDR2 (germline): SGHVS, FNYEAQ. CDR3 in amino acids: CASSLIGTGAYEQYF. CDR3 DNA sequence: TGTGCCAGCAGCTTAATCGGGACTGGAGCCTACGAGCAGTACTTC.

The rearrangement joins TRBV28 to TRBJ1-2; TRBD1 might be the D (5 bases). Between the trimmed V and J ends, which lost 2 bases and 8 bases, there was a span of 15 bases. The CDR3 sequence is 14 residues long. Germline V gene data show CDR1 as MDHEN and CDR2 as SYDVKM. The chain's CDR3 is CASSLRGVLRGYTF. Here the CDR3 DNA reads TGTGCCAGCAGTTTAAGGGGCGTACTACGGGGCTACACCTTC.

The rearrangement links TRBV6-1 to TRBJ2-3; D is unresolved. Trimming took off 1 base at V and 5 bases at J, with 4 bases between the two ends. Germline values: CDR1 MNHNS, CDR2 SASEGT. This CDR3 contains 12 residues. The CDR3 DNA follows: TGTGCCAGCAGTGAAGGTAAAGATACGCAGTATTTT. It codes for CASSEGKDTQYF.

CDR3 in amino acids: CASSLDRTKNIQYF. In DNA form, the CDR3 reads TGTGCCAGCAGCTTAGACAGAACCAAAAACATTCAGTACTTC. This chain joins TRBV7-9 and TRBJ2-4; D is unclear. Germline CDR1 reads SEHNR; CDR2 reads FQNEAQ (reference sequence). Trimming pared 1 base from V and 2 bases from J, leaving 6 bases between. The CDR3 consists of 14 residues.

The rearrangement joins TRBV30 to TRBJ2-5; a possible D gene is TRBD1 (5 bases). Per the germline V gene, CDR1 is GTSNPN and CDR2 is SVGIG (reference sequence). The CDR3 is 13 residues long. V dropped 0 bases and J dropped 4 bases, with 9 bases sitting between them. CDR3 loop: CAWSVGALETQYF. As DNA, the CDR3 is TGTGCCTGGAGTGTTGGGGCTTTAGAGACCCAGTACTTC.

The chain employs TRBV5-4 and TRBJ2-2, with TRBD2 identical over 7 bases. Germline values: CDR1 SGHNT, CDR2 YYREEE (reference sequence). The ends lost 1 base at V and 8 bases at J; junction bases unmatched: 5. This CDR3 comprises 14 residues. CDR3: CASSLSGRAGELFF. CDR3 DNA: TGTGCCAGCAGCTTGTCGGGGAGGGCAGGGGAGCTGTTTTTT.

The chain uses TRBV5-1 and TRBJ2-7; 9 positions agree with TRBD2. The V segment lost 4 bases and the J segment 7 bases; nucleotides outside the gene matches: 15. The CDR3 length is 16 residues. Looked up from germline, CDR1 is SGHRS and CDR2 is YFSETQ. The CDR3 spells CASSLGSSSGMREQYF. The CDR3, as DNA: TGCGCCAGCAGCCTGGGAAGTTCTAGCGGGATGAGGGAGCAGTACTTC.

The chain combines TRBV19 with TRBJ1-5; perhaps TRBD1 as D (6 bases). Trimming removed 1 base from V and 4 bases from J, with 8 bases in between. CDR1 LNHDA and CDR2 SQIVND come from the germline V gene (reference sequence). This CDR3 has 14 amino acids. The CDR3 sequence is CASSIGGPNQPQHF. The CDR3, as DNA: TGTGCCAGTAGTATAGGGGGGCCGAATCAGCCCCAGCATTTT.

The chain is built from TRBV6-5 and TRBJ2-7, with D maybe TRBD2 (5 bases). The V gene's germline CDR1 is MNHEY and CDR2 SVGAGI. Trimming took off 7 bases at V and 0 bases at J, with 13 bases between the two ends. This CDR3 has 14 amino acids. CDR3 DNA sequence: TGTGCCAGCACAAAAGAGGGTTCCTCCTACGAGCAGTACTTC. It yields the protein CASTKEGSSYEQYF.

The chain joins TRBV19 to TRBJ1-5, with TRBD1 matching 9 bases. V dropped 5 bases and J dropped 6; count of bases not matched to a gene: 5. Germline loops: CDR1 LNHDA, CDR2 SQIVND (reference sequence). CDR3 length: 14 residues. The CDR3 DNA reads TGTGCCAGTAGTGAGACAGGGGGGGGTCAGCCCCAGCATTTT. Translation gives CASSETGGGQPQHF.

The V call is TRBV29-1, the J call TRBJ2-7; possible D gene TRBD2, 5 bases. Germline V CDR1 and CDR2: SQVTM, ANQGSEA. The CDR3 runs 13 residues. CDR3 in amino acids: CSCAVGSSYEQYF. The CDR3 DNA reads as TGCAGTTGTGCGGTAGGGAGCTCCTACGAGCAGTACTTC.

CDR3 DNA sequence: TGTGCCAGCAGCTTAAAGGGCGCGAAAGAGACCCAGTACTTC. Translated, it gives CASSLKGAKETQYF. The chain employs TRBV7-9 and TRBJ2-5; no reliable D call. From germline, CDR1 is SEHNR and CDR2 FQNEAQ (reference sequence). Trimming stripped 2 bases from V and 3 bases from J, with 10 bases between. The CDR3 sequence is 14 residues long. The whole variable domain, remainder taken from reference TRBV7-9 and TRBJ2-5, is DTGVSQNPRHKITKRGQNVTFRCDPISEHNRLYWYRQTLGQGPEFLTYFQNEAQLEKSRLLSDRFSAERPKGSFSTLEIQRTEQGDSAMYLCASSLKGAKETQYFGPGTRLLVL.

V usage is TRBV7-2 and J usage is TRBJ2-3; D remains unclear. Germline lookup yields CDR1 SGHTA and CDR2 FQGNSA. This CDR3 is built from 12 residues. V was pared by 5 bases and J by 6 bases, with 9 bases between. The CDR3, as DNA: TGTGCCAGCAGCCCCCTAGGGGATACGCAGTATTTT. Translating gives CASSPLGDTQYF.

This clone was seen just once. V is TRBV6-1 and J is TRBJ2-5, with 8 bases identical to TRBD1. In germline, CDR1 is MNHNS, CDR2 SASEGT. With V trimmed by 2 bases and J by 5 bases, 7 bases remained unmatched. This CDR3 is built from 15 residues. This CDR3 reads CASSEFVQGGETQYF. The CDR3 bases are TGTGCCAGCAGTGAATTTGTACAGGGGGGTGAGACCCAGTACTTC.